Given below is one T cell receptor beta chain in context. Its antigen specificity is not known. Per-nucleotide qualities are absent, and no much larger clonotype sits a single base away. Library creation used the immunoSEQ multiplex PCR assay. The source study handled its data this way. To diagnose cytomegalovirus status from the catalog of TCR beta chain sequences, a statistical classification framework was built. TCRdb mirrors the immuneACCESS table, restricted to in-frame sequences. Some clones are absent from its copies; in checked studies, under half trace to an unresolved V gene, and the reason for the others is unknown. D and trimming were read from the DNA, whereas the V and J calls and clone size are those reported in that table. The sample table holds tens of thousands of clones, of which about 95% were seen once. The ten largest clones represent 2% to 2.5% of the sample. Reading the germline V gene gives CDR1 SGHVS and CDR2 FNYEAQ. There are 15 amino acids in the CDR3, from cysteine to phenylalanine inclusive. This entry keeps only the CDR3 DNA: 45 bases, framed from base 1. V gives up 5 bases and J gives up 6 bases, and the segment between their germline ends measures 17 bases.

This specimen belongs to a study of cytomegalovirus exposure and HLA in healthy donors (dated by TCRdb to 2017 to 2019). Describing the broader study: According to a later analysis, the approximately 130 validation repertoires were produced on the same platform as the roughly 600 repertoires of the first cohort. Along with the roughly 670-subject first cohort, a separate validation cohort of over a hundred different subjects was used. To predict cytomegalovirus infection status, the study brought together high-throughput TCR immunosequencing, statistical association of individual TCRs with disease status, and machine learning. The study aimed to test whether cataloging public T cell receptors could reveal signatures of past pathogen exposure.

Here is what the overall study found, with its caveats: A later analysis found that TCRs clustered in the first cohort also tended to co-occur in the roughly 110 validation repertoires, with 94% of cluster scores above 0. The authors suggested that the approach could potentially be generalized to other disease states and immunological phenotypes. The classifier was reported to diagnose cytomegalovirus status with high specificity and sensitivity in both the original and validation cohorts. The study listed approximately 160 TCR beta chains as associated with cytomegalovirus. Most TCR sequences were seen in very few donors, while some public TCRs were found in many individuals. A later analysis lacked HLA typing for the validation cohort, so it scored co-occurrence in that cohort across all 120 repertoires. In vitro tests confirmed that a few of the cytomegalovirus-associated TCR beta chains recognize cytomegalovirus antigens.

The donors were included in the validation cohort of 120 subjects, a group kept apart from the roughly 700-subject first cohort. This receptor was taken from a man aged 18 to 35 in good health and CMV-seronegative. Sequencing input: PBMCs. In this chain, TRBV7-6 is recombined with TRBJ1-5; TRBD1 is perhaps the D gene, given 5 matching bases. The nucleotide sequence is given as TGTGCCAGCAGCCCTATAAACAGGAAAGGTCAGCCCCAGCATTTT. Translated, this gives CASSPINRKGQPQHF. Reference TRBV7-6 and TRBJ1-5 proteins supply the regions before and after the CDR3; the full variable domain is: GAGVSQSPRYKVTKRGQDVALRCDPISGHVSLYWYRQALGQGPEFLTYFNYEAQQDKSGLPNDRFSAERPEGSISTLTIQRTEQRDSAMYRCASSPINRKGQPQHFGDGTRLSIL.